One sample yielded the 21 T cell receptor beta chains listed below, sequenced in a study of identical twins. Each CDR3 protein is one row after TCRdb ran MiXCR on the 5' RACE reads. This sample yields around 530,000 distinct CDR3 sequences, of which about 16% are seen a single time; roughly 0.46% belongs to the top ten. These data were also filed under a second study, of yellow fever vaccine responses in identical twins.

The sample comprised CD4+ T cells sorted from blood. These receptors all come from a woman in her late teens or twenties in good health.

This clonotype was found a few times. CDR3 sequence reads: CSARGVSGTGAVYF. CDR3 nucleotide sequence: TGCAGTGCTAGGGGGGTTAGTGGGACGGGGGCGGTGTACTTC. The chain joins TRBV20-1 to TRBJ2-7; D possibly uses TRBD1 or TRBD2 (6 bases each). CDR3 length: 14 residues. Per the germline V gene, CDR1 is DFQATT and CDR2 is SNEGSKA (reference sequence). V lost 3 bases, J lost 12 bases, and 24 bases lay in between.

The chain is built from TRBV20-1 and TRBJ2-3, with TRBD2 identical over 11 bases. J was trimmed by 0 bases and V by 5 bases; bases with no gene match: 19. This CDR3 region has 20 residues. Germline lookup yields CDR1 DFQATT and CDR2 SNEGSKA (reference sequence). The CDR3 loop reads CSAYYSGGGPHRASTDTQYF. Written as DNA, the CDR3 is TGCAGTGCTTACTATAGCGGGGGGGGTCCCCACCGTGCTAGCACAGATACGCAGTATTTT.

This clonotype was observed a handful of times. The genes are TRBV24-1 and TRBJ2-1; TRBD2 matches 7 bases. The CDR3 contains 14 residues. CDR1 is KGHDR and CDR2 is SFDVKD in the germline V gene. The trim removed 4 bases at V and 4 bases at J, leaving 3 bases unmatched. The DNA for the CDR3 is TGTGCCACCAGTGAGGTGGGAGGGTACAATGAGCAGTTCTTC. This gives the protein CATSEVGGYNEQFF.

The chain links TRBV6-1 to TRBJ1-1; 9 bases match TRBD1. Per germline, CDR1 MNHNS and CDR2 SASEGT. The trim removed 5 bases at V and 10 bases at J, leaving 8 bases unmatched. The CDR3 runs to 13 residues. CDR3 region: CASSRTGAGRAFF. The CDR3, as DNA: TGTGCCAGCAGTCGGACAGGGGCCGGAAGAGCTTTCTTT.

This clonotype has only a few counts. This chain joins TRBV20-1 and TRBJ2-5; D call uncertain. CDR1 DFQATT and CDR2 SNEGSKA come from the germline V gene (reference sequence). The CDR3 is 12 amino acids. Between the trimmed V and J ends, which lost 3 bases and 0 bases, there was a span of 5 bases. CDR3 sequence reads: CSASAYQETQYF. For the CDR3, the DNA is TGCAGTGCTAGCGCGTACCAAGAGACCCAGTACTTC.

This clonotype has just a few counts. The rearrangement links TRBV12-3 or TRBV12-4 to TRBJ1-3; D not certain. The CDR3 extends over 15 amino acids. Trimming cost V 6 bases and J 0 bases, with 12 bases left between them. The CDR3 sequence: CASSWRAFSGNTIYF. The CDR3, as DNA: TGTGCCAGCAGCTGGAGGGCCTTCTCTGGAAACACCATATATTTT.

This clonotype was detected only a few times. The CDR3 DNA follows: TGTGCCAGCAGCCTTAGACCCTTAGGGGCAGATACGCAGTATTTT. Translation: CASSLRPLGADTQYF. The chain couples TRBV6-2 or TRBV6-3 to TRBJ2-3; weak D call: TRBD1 (5 bases). This CDR3 spans 15 amino acids. V was shortened by 6 bases and J by 4 bases, with 17 bases between the two germline ends. In germline, CDR1 is MNHEY, CDR2 SVGEGT.

The J gene is TRBJ1-1, the V gene TRBV5-6; TRBD1 is a possible D gene (5 bases). Germline assignment: CDR1 SGHDT and CDR2 YYEEEE. Trimming removed 4 bases at V and 1 base at J, with 11 bases between. The CDR3 totals 14 residues. In DNA, the CDR3 is TGTGCCAGCAGCCAGGCAGGGCCGAACACTGAAGCTTTCTTT. Protein: CASSQAGPNTEAFF.

This chain connects TRBV5-1 to TRBJ2-3; TRBD2 aligns across 10 bases. The V segment lost 4 bases and the J segment 6 bases; nucleotides outside the gene matches: 14. This CDR3 has 17 amino acids. Germline V CDR1 and CDR2: SGHRS, YFSETQ. CDR3 region: CASSRQATSGTVDTQYF. The CDR3 DNA sequence: TGCGCCAGCAGCCGGCAGGCCACTAGCGGGACGGTTGATACGCAGTATTTT.

This chain links TRBV12-3 or TRBV12-4 with TRBJ1-3; TRBD1 might be the D (6 bases). The germline V and J ends were trimmed by 2 bases and 0 bases, with 8 bases remaining between them. This CDR3 is 15 amino acids long. CDR3: CASSLLQGSGNTIYF. DNA of the CDR3: TGTGCCAGCAGTTTACTACAGGGCTCTGGAAACACCATATATTTT.

The chain employs TRBV2 and TRBJ2-2; 9 nucleotides align to TRBD2. V lost 4 bases and J lost 4; bases outside the gene matches: 1. This CDR3 spans 14 amino acids. The germline V gene encodes CDR1 SNHLY and CDR2 FYNNEI. The CDR3 region is CASSGSGGTGELFF. In DNA form, the CDR3 reads TGTGCCAGCAGTGGTAGCGGGGGCACCGGGGAGCTGTTTTTT.

This clonotype appeared a few times. V and J are TRBV6-1 and TRBJ2-5; 7 bases map to TRBD2. The V gene end was trimmed by 6 bases and the J gene end by 7 bases; junction bases not matched to a gene: 11. Germline V lookup: CDR1 MNHNS, CDR2 SASEGT. This CDR3 region has 14 residues. Written as DNA, the CDR3 is TGTGCCAGCAGACCTGAACTAGCGTCTCTGACCCAGTACTTC. Translation gives CASRPELASLTQYF.

This clonotype was counted only a few times. The V call is TRBV5-1, the J call TRBJ1-4; D is uncertain. Trimming took off 3 bases at V and 7 bases at J, with 16 bases between the two ends. From germline, CDR1 is SGHRS and CDR2 YFSETQ. This CDR3 is 15 amino acids long. For the CDR3, the DNA is TGCGCCAGCAGCTACCTAGCGGGAAACGGTGAAAAACTGTTTTTT. Translation: CASSYLAGNGEKLFF.

This clonotype was detected only a few times. V usage is TRBV7-9 and J usage is TRBJ1-5; 7 bases match TRBD1. The CDR3 is 14 residues long. The V segment lost 8 bases and the J segment 4 bases; nucleotides outside the gene matches: 8. CDR1 and CDR2 from the germline V gene are SEHNR and FQNEAQ (reference sequence). The DNA for the CDR3 is TGTGCCAGCTCGGGACAGCGCGGGAATCAGCCCCAGCATTTT. Amino acid sequence: CASSGQRGNQPQHF.

This clonotype was seen a few times. The rearrangement links TRBV20-1 to TRBJ2-1; 13 bases align to TRBD2. Looked up from germline, CDR1 is DFQATT and CDR2 is SNEGSKA (reference sequence). With 4 bases clipped from V and 4 bases from J, the junction kept 1 base outside the gene matches. The CDR3 length is 14 residues. Here the CDR3 reads CSAILAGGYNEQFF. The DNA of the CDR3 is TGCAGTGCTATACTAGCGGGAGGGTACAATGAGCAGTTCTTC.

The rearrangement uses TRBV20-1 and TRBJ2-3; D is uncertain. Trimming stripped 0 bases from V and 7 bases from J, with 14 bases between. The CDR3 consists of 14 residues. Germline-derived CDR1 and CDR2 are DFQATT and SNEGSKA (reference sequence). The CDR3 region is CSARDTLTRNTQYF. CDR3 in DNA: TGCAGTGCTAGAGACACCCTGACACGAAATACGCAGTATTTT.

This clonotype has just a few counts. This chain links TRBV7-9 with TRBJ2-3; D remains ambiguous. There are 13 residues in the CDR3. Germline CDR1 reads SEHNR; CDR2 reads FQNEAQ (reference sequence). Trimming took off 4 bases at V and 2 bases at J, with 7 bases between the two ends. The CDR3: CASSSPVTDTQYF. For the CDR3, the DNA is TGTGCCAGCAGCTCCCCCGTCACAGATACGCAGTATTTT.

This clonotype has more than one count but fewer than ten. The V gene is TRBV20-1, the J gene TRBJ1-5; weak D call: TRBD1 (5 bases). Between the trimmed V and J ends, which lost 5 bases and 9 bases, there was a span of 23 bases. The CDR3 loop spans 15 amino acids. CDR1 is DFQATT, CDR2 SNEGSKA, per germline (reference sequence). CDR3 coding DNA: TGCAGTGCTGCCCGGGGCAGGCTGGCAATAATGCCCCAGCATTTT. Protein: CSAARGRLAIMPQHF.

This clonotype has just a few counts. V gene TRBV5-5 combines with J gene TRBJ1-4, with D uncertain. Trimming stripped 4 bases from V and 7 bases from J, with 14 bases between. This CDR3 spans 14 amino acids. Germline V CDR1 and CDR2: SGHKS, YYEKEE (reference sequence). This CDR3 is CASSPPWLGEKLFF. The DNA of the CDR3 is TGTGCCAGCAGCCCTCCGTGGCTGGGTGAAAAACTGTTTTTT.

This clonotype appeared a few times. The V call is TRBV20-1, the J call TRBJ2-1, with TRBD1 matching over 12 bases. V lost 0 bases to trimming and J lost 8 bases; unmatched junction nucleotides: 5. In germline, CDR1 is DFQATT, CDR2 SNEGSKA (reference sequence). The CDR3 sequence is 15 residues long. CDR3 bases: TGCAGTGCTAGAGATGGGGGGACAGGGGGCGATGAGCAGTTCTTC. Translation gives CSARDGGTGGDEQFF.

The chain links TRBV20-1 to TRBJ2-3, with D maybe TRBD1 (6 bases). Germline-derived CDR1 and CDR2 are DFQATT and SNEGSKA (reference sequence). This CDR3 contains 15 residues. The V and J ends lost 2 bases and 0 bases respectively, with 12 bases between them. The CDR3 spells CSARSGVMSTDTQYF. The CDR3 DNA reads as TGCAGTGCTAGATCAGGGGTTATGAGCACAGATACGCAGTATTTT.